The 32 T cell receptor beta chains below come from one sample, sequenced in a study of technical replicates of blood from a handful of donors. The table came from immunoSEQ multiplex PCR; TCRdb's copy has only in-frame clones and leaves some out. The sample contains 45,000 to 55,000 clones, roughly 95% of which appear only once. Sequencing used T cells isolated from PBMCs. These receptors were obtained from a human donor in good health.

The gene calls are TRBV6-6 and TRBJ1-2, with D perhaps matching TRBD1 (5 bases). The CDR3 consists of 16 residues. From germline, CDR1 is MNHNY and CDR2 SVGAGI (reference sequence). Trimming took off 4 bases at V and 3 bases at J, with 18 bases between the two ends. In DNA form, the CDR3 reads TGTGCCAGCAGTTTTACGATCGGGGGGGAATACTATGGCTACACCTTC. Translation gives CASSFTIGGEYYGYTF.

This chain links TRBV4-3 with TRBJ2-7; 12 nucleotides agree with TRBD2. CDR1 is LGHNA, CDR2 YSLEER, per germline. There are 16 residues in the CDR3. Trimming at V came to 0 bases and at J to 2 bases, leaving 2 bases not matched to a gene. This chain's CDR3 is CASSQDRLAGAYEQYF. In DNA, the CDR3 is TGCGCCAGCAGCCAAGATCGACTAGCGGGAGCCTACGAGCAGTACTTC.

The chain has TRBV30 and TRBJ2-4; a weak D match, TRBD1 (5 bases). V lost 2 bases and J 7 bases, leaving 9 bases between the germline ends. The V gene's germline CDR1 is GTSNPN and CDR2 SVGIG (reference sequence). This CDR3 region has 12 residues. The CDR3 coding sequence is TGTGCCTGGAGTCGACAGACTAACATTCAGTACTTC. Translating gives CAWSRQTNIQYF.

This clone was observed a handful of times. The rearrangement links TRBV14 to TRBJ2-7; perhaps TRBD1 as D (6 bases). The V gene lost 3 bases and the J gene lost 7 bases, with 16 bases spanning the gap. CDR1 and CDR2 (germline): SGHDN, FVKESK. This CDR3 has 14 amino acids. The CDR3 DNA reads TGTGCCAGCAGCCATCTTCGTTTTAGGGGGGAGCAGTACTTC. Translation: CASSHLRFRGEQYF.

The rearrangement uses TRBV5-1 and TRBJ2-5; 10 bases match TRBD2. Germline V gene data show CDR1 as SGHRS and CDR2 as YFSETQ. With V trimmed by 6 bases and J by 4 bases, 6 bases remained unmatched. The CDR3 is made up of 14 amino acids. The CDR3 loop is CASTLAGAPETQYF. In nucleotides, the CDR3 is TGCGCCAGCACCCTAGCGGGAGCCCCAGAGACCCAGTACTTC.

This chain links TRBV25-1 with TRBJ2-2; D is possibly TRBD2 (5 bases). Trimming took off 4 bases at V and 8 bases at J, with 8 bases between the two ends. Germline V gene lookup returns CDR1 MGHDK and CDR2 SYGVNS. The CDR3 contains 12 residues. Written as DNA, the CDR3 is TGTGCCAGCAGTGCCGGGATAGGGGAGCTGTTTTTT. It translates to CASSAGIGELFF.

This chain connects TRBV16 to TRBJ1-5, with D tentatively TRBD1 (6 bases). V was cut by 2 bases and J by 4 bases, with 24 bases left in between. From germline, CDR1 is KGHSY and CDR2 FQNENV. CDR3 length equals 19 residues. In DNA form, the CDR3 reads TGTGCCAGCAGCCAAACCGACATCAGGGGTGGCACGAAAAATCAGCCCCAGCATTTT. Translation: CASSQTDIRGGTKNQPQHF.

J is TRBJ1-5 and V is TRBV28, with a possible D match to TRBD1 (6 bases). Between the trimmed V and J ends, which lost 11 bases and 4 bases, there was a span of 9 bases. This CDR3 comprises 11 residues. Per the germline V gene, CDR1 is MDHEN and CDR2 is SYDVKM. CDR3 in DNA: TGTGCCGCACAGGGAAATCAGCCCCAGCATTTT. Translating gives CAAQGNQPQHF.

The gene calls are TRBV4-1 and TRBJ2-1, with D unresolved. Looked up from germline, CDR1 is MGHRA and CDR2 is YSYEKL. V was clipped by 6 bases and J by 10 bases, with 10 bases between them. CDR3 length: 11 amino acids. The CDR3 coding sequence is TGCGCCAGCAGGGGTTGGAGAGAGCAGTTCTTC. Its protein product is CASRGWREQFF.

This clone was counted between two and nine times. The chain joins TRBV4-2 to TRBJ2-3, with D hard to call. The germline CDR1 and CDR2 sequences are LGHNA and YNFKEQ. The CDR3 sequence is 17 residues long. V was shortened by 0 bases and J by 0 bases, with 13 bases between the two germline ends. The CDR3 loop is CASSQDPRSWSTDTQYF. The CDR3 region has the DNA TGTGCCAGCAGCCAAGATCCTCGGTCCTGGAGCACAGATACGCAGTATTTT.

The J gene is TRBJ1-3, the V gene TRBV4-3; D unresolved. The V end was cut by 1 base, the J end by 3 bases, with 13 bases between. The CDR3 loop spans 16 amino acids. The germline V gene has CDR1 LGHNA and CDR2 YSLEER. In nucleotides, the CDR3 is TGCGCCAGCAGCCAAGTCATCGCAAAGCATGGAAACACCATATATTTT. Translation: CASSQVIAKHGNTIYF.

CDR3 in DNA: TGTGCCAGCAGTTTATCGAGGGCGGCAGACGTCGAAGCTTTCTTT. Translating it yields CASSLSRAADVEAFF. The V gene is TRBV27, the J gene TRBJ1-1; D remains ambiguous. Per germline, CDR1 MNHEY and CDR2 SMNVEV (reference sequence). Deletions cut 0 bases from V and 8 bases from J, with 16 bases between. This CDR3 region has 15 residues.

J is TRBJ2-7 and V is TRBV19; the match to TRBD1 covers 7 bases. Germline V gives CDR1 LNHDA, CDR2 SQIVND (reference sequence). V shed 8 bases, J shed 0 bases, and the junction held 1 base outside the gene matches. The CDR3 runs 12 residues. The CDR3 sequence is CASGQDSYEQYF. As DNA, the CDR3 is TGTGCCAGTGGACAGGACTCCTACGAGCAGTACTTC.

This clone was found once. This sequence joins TRBV2 and TRBJ2-6; weak D call: TRBD2 (5 bases). Trimming removed 6 bases from V and 2 bases from J, with 5 bases in between. The CDR3 is 13 amino acids. Germline values: CDR1 SNHLY, CDR2 FYNNEI. CDR3 nucleotides: TGTGCCAGCAGGGGAGCTGGGGCCAACGTCCTGACTTTC. Its translation: CASRGAGANVLTF.

In this sample, this clone turned up once. The chain couples TRBV11-3 to TRBJ2-1; TRBD2 is a possible D gene (6 bases). The V and J ends lost 2 bases and 1 base respectively, with 9 bases between them. CDR1 is SGHNT and CDR2 is YENEEA in the germline V gene. The CDR3 spans 15 residues. The CDR3 DNA reads as TGTGCCAGCAGCTTAAGTAGCGGATCCTACAATGAGCAGTTCTTC. Translating it yields CASSLSSGSYNEQFF.

This clone has just a few counts. The V and J genes are TRBV6-1 and TRBJ2-7, with 9 positions matching TRBD2. V was clipped by 6 bases and J by 0 bases; unmatched bases: 6. Germline CDR1 and CDR2: MNHNS and SASEGT. This CDR3 comprises 15 residues. The CDR3 sequence: CASRTLAGDSYEQYF. The CDR3 DNA reads as TGTGCCAGCAGAACATTAGCGGGAGACTCCTACGAGCAGTACTTC.

V gene TRBV9 combines with J gene TRBJ2-5, with 8 bases matching TRBD2. The CDR3 totals 16 residues. CDR1 is SGDLS, CDR2 YYNGEE, per germline. J lost 5 bases, V lost 4 bases, and 13 bases had no gene match. The chain's CDR3 is CASSPSGGVLGETQYF. The CDR3, as DNA: TGTGCCAGCAGCCCGTCGGGGGGGGTCCTAGGGGAGACCCAGTACTTC.

The chain carries TRBV23-1 and TRBJ2-7, with D perhaps TRBD1 (5 bases). TRBV23-1 is given ORF status, its function remaining uncertain. Trimming cost V 2 bases and J 7 bases, with 12 bases left between them. The CDR3 has 13 residues. The CDR3 reads CASSQRTLLEQYF. CDR3 DNA: TGCGCCAGCAGTCAAAGGACACTCTTGGAGCAGTACTTC.

This rearrangement joins TRBV6-1 to TRBJ1-3; no definite D call. V was clipped by 6 bases and J by 0 bases, with 6 bases between them. CDR1 is MNHNS and CDR2 is SASEGT in the germline V gene. The CDR3 has 13 residues. The CDR3 DNA is TGTGCCAGCAGCCCCGTCTCTGGAAACACCATATATTTT. Its translation: CASSPVSGNTIYF.

The rearrangement uses TRBV10-1 and TRBJ2-1; 7 bases fit TRBD1. The V gene's germline CDR1 is WNHNN and CDR2 SYGVQD (reference sequence). This CDR3 comprises 15 residues. The V and J ends lost 0 bases and 2 bases, in that order; junction bases with no gene match: 1. CDR3 in DNA: TGCGCCAGCAGTGAGTCCGGGACAGCCTACAATGAGCAGTTCTTC. As protein: CASSESGTAYNEQFF.

The V gene is TRBV6-1, the J gene TRBJ2-5, with a tentative D call TRBD1 (6 bases). Trimming took 6 bases from V and 2 from J, leaving 13 bases between them. The CDR3 is made up of 14 amino acids. Looked up from germline, CDR1 is MNHNS and CDR2 is SASEGT. In DNA, the CDR3 is TGTGCCAGCAGCCGCAGGACAGTTCAAGAGACCCAGTACTTC. It is translated as CASSRRTVQETQYF.

Comments on this clone: One junction end disagrees with the germline gene, perhaps due to a read error. The chain is built from TRBV11-2 and TRBJ2-7, with TRBD2 matching 9 bases. Per germline, CDR1 SGHAT and CDR2 FQNNGV. CDR3 length equals 15 residues. The CDR3 loop reads CASSVERTSAFEQYF. The CDR3, as DNA: TGTGCCAGCAGCGTAGAGAGGACTAGCGCTTTCGAGCAGTACTTC.

This chain joins TRBV18 and TRBJ2-1; 7 bases map to TRBD2. The length of the CDR3 is 14 residues. V was clipped by 5 bases and J by 5 bases; unmatched bases: 6. From germline, CDR1 is KGHSH and CDR2 LQKENI. The CDR3, as DNA: TGTGCCAGCTCAATGTGGGAGGGAGACAATGAGCAGTTCTTC. This codes for CASSMWEGDNEQFF.

V gene TRBV28 combines with J gene TRBJ2-5; D is unclear. Germline CDR1 MDHEN, CDR2 SYDVKM. The CDR3 loop spans 13 amino acids. V gave up 5 bases and J gave up 5 bases, with 12 bases separating them. CDR3 sequence: CASSTRSAETQYF. As DNA, the CDR3 is TGTGCCAGCAGTACCCGCTCAGCGGAGACCCAGTACTTC.

The J gene is TRBJ1-5, the V gene TRBV15; D perhaps matches TRBD1 (5 bases). Between the trimmed V and J ends, which lost 0 bases and 4 bases, there was a span of 10 bases. Germline CDR1 LNHNV, CDR2 YYDKDF (reference sequence). CDR3 length: 15 amino acids. In DNA, the CDR3 is TGTGCCACCAGCAGAGAGTCGGCAGGGAATCAGCCCCAGCATTTT. Encoded protein: CATSRESAGNQPQHF.

The chain has TRBV28 and TRBJ2-3, with 10 bases identical to TRBD2. There are 19 residues in the CDR3. The junction had 15 bases not matched to a gene; V was cut back by 5 bases and J by 1 base. The germline CDR1 and CDR2 sequences are MDHEN and SYDVKM. CDR3 residues: CASSHSLIAGGSRTDTQYF. CDR3 sequence (DNA): TGTGCCAGCAGTCACTCCCTGATAGCGGGAGGCTCCCGCACAGATACGCAGTATTTT.

The V gene is TRBV11-2, the J gene TRBJ2-7, with a possible D match to TRBD1 (6 bases). The germline V gene encodes CDR1 SGHAT and CDR2 FQNNGV. The CDR3 has 14 residues. V dropped 1 base and J dropped 7 bases, with 14 bases sitting between them. The CDR3 nucleotides are TGTGCCAGCAGCTTAGCTGGGACATCAAATGAGCAGTACTTC. Protein sequence: CASSLAGTSNEQYF.

V and J are TRBV10-3 and TRBJ2-7, with 14 bases fitting TRBD2. The V gene end was trimmed by 10 bases and the J gene end by 2 bases; junction bases not matched to a gene: 16. CDR1 ENHRY and CDR2 SYGVKD come from the germline V gene. The CDR3 runs to 18 residues. The CDR3: CATRNSGLAGVNTYEQYF. The DNA of the CDR3 is TGTGCCACCAGAAATTCGGGACTAGCGGGAGTAAACACCTACGAGCAGTACTTC.

V usage is TRBV5-1 and J usage is TRBJ2-1; D is possibly TRBD2 (6 bases). CDR1 and CDR2 from the germline V gene are SGHRS and YFSETQ. With 0 bases removed from V and 3 bases from J, the gap between germline ends came to 10 bases. The CDR3 length is 15 residues. CDR3 in DNA: TGCGCCAGCAGCTTGGTCGGGGGATTCTACAATGAGCAGTTCTTC. Its protein product is CASSLVGGFYNEQFF. The full variable domain, rest sourced from reference TRBV5-1 and TRBJ2-1, is KAGVTQTPRYLIKTRGQQVTLSCSPISGHRSVSWYQQTPGQGLQFLFEYFSETQRNKGNFPGRFSGRQFSNSRSEMNVSTLELGDSALYLCASSLVGGFYNEQFFGPGTRLTVL.

This chain connects TRBV7-2 to TRBJ2-7; perhaps TRBD2 as D (6 bases). The CDR3 is made up of 14 amino acids. V was shortened by 5 bases and J by 2 bases, with 13 bases between the two germline ends. Germline CDR1 reads SGHTA; CDR2 reads FQGNSA. The CDR3 loop reads CASSLRTGAYEQYF. CDR3 DNA: TGTGCCAGCAGCCTCCGTACGGGAGCCTACGAGCAGTACTTC.

This clone was recorded a few times. The chain uses TRBV10-1 and TRBJ2-7; no clear D. Germline V CDR1 and CDR2: WNHNN, SYGVQD (reference sequence). The CDR3 sequence is 13 residues long. V lost 2 bases to trimming and J lost 3 bases, with 8 bases between them. CDR3 sequence: CASSERTFYEQYF. CDR3 DNA sequence: TGCGCCAGCAGTGAGCGAACTTTCTACGAGCAGTACTTC.

J is TRBJ1-5 and V is TRBV27; weak D call: TRBD1 (5 bases). With 2 bases removed from V and 0 bases from J, the gap between germline ends came to 11 bases. Germline V lookup: CDR1 MNHEY, CDR2 SMNVEV (reference sequence). The CDR3 has 16 residues. DNA of the CDR3: TGTGCCAGCAGTTTAGGGGCAGGGAATAGCAATCAGCCCCAGCATTTT. Amino acid sequence: CASSLGAGNSNQPQHF.